This T cell receptor (beta chain) was captured by sequencing in a study of blood T cell repertoires in COVID-19. Background on the study: The origin of the acute and convalescent COVID-19 samples was the United States, Italy and Spain. From T cells, B-cell-depleted T cells, or PBMCs came the material, which was cDNA or gDNA.

Trimming pared 4 bases from V and 6 bases from J, leaving 25 bases between. Germline values: CDR1 MDHEN, CDR2 SYDVKM. The CDR3 contains 17 residues. TCRdb keeps only in-frame clones here, not all; method: immunoSEQ multiplex PCR. The sample has fewer than 450,000 clones; around 89% are singletons. Seattle researchers signed up patients amid active infection and tracked them longitudinally. The TCR comes from a woman in her fifties or sixties with COVID-19, enrolled during active disease. The specimen was peripheral blood. The V call is TRBV28, the J call TRBJ2-7, with D possibly matching TRBD2 (6 bases). The DNA for the CDR3 is TGTGCCAGCAGTTCACCGCCCCCGGAGGGTACTTCGGGCGAGCAGTACTTC. Its translation is CASSSPPPEGTSGEQYF.